This entry lists 10 T cell receptor beta chains sequenced from one sample in a study of beta chain features in type 1 diabetes. cDNA synthesis used the whole RNA isolate, giving expressed TCRB sequences. Libraries were prepared by immunoSEQ multiplex PCR; TCRdb keeps only in-frame clonotypes and omits some of them. The table has about 620,000 clones, 15% to 18% seen once; the top ten hold 0.093%. Input material: naive CD4+ T cells from blood. All receptors come from a man between 18 and 35 years old in good health.

The chain joins TRBV7-2 to TRBJ1-3, with TRBD1 matching 9 bases. V was clipped by 5 bases and J by 1 base; unmatched bases: 3. Germline V gives CDR1 SGHTA, CDR2 FQGNSA. The CDR3 consists of 15 residues. The CDR3 sequence is CASSPGTGSGNTIYF. The CDR3 DNA is TGTGCCAGCAGCCCGGGGACAGGGTCTGGAAACACCATATATTTT.

This clone was counted a few times. V and J are TRBV7-2 and TRBJ2-5; no firm D call. Trimming shortened V by 1 base and J by 5 bases, and 11 bases separated the two germline ends. CDR1 is SGHTA and CDR2 is FQGNSA in the germline V gene. The CDR3 sequence is 14 residues long. In DNA form, the CDR3 reads TGTGCCAGCAGCTTAGGCCATCTCCCGGAGACCCAGTACTTC. It yields the protein CASSLGHLPETQYF.

The chain carries TRBV5-6 and TRBJ1-1; D is ambiguous. Trimming shortened V by 0 bases and J by 0 bases, and 6 bases separated the two germline ends. CDR1 is SGHDT and CDR2 is YYEEEE in the germline V gene. The CDR3 runs 14 residues. For the CDR3, the DNA is TGTGCCAGCAGCTTGGGAGCGGTGAACACTGAAGCTTTCTTT. This codes for CASSLGAVNTEAFF.

The chain combines TRBV7-9 with TRBJ2-7, with D perhaps TRBD2 (5 bases). Per germline, CDR1 SEHNR and CDR2 FQNEAQ (reference sequence). The CDR3 totals 14 residues. Trimming stripped 5 bases from V and 6 bases from J, with 17 bases between. CDR3: CASSPDEGMGEQYF. For the CDR3, the DNA is TGTGCCAGCAGCCCTGACGAGGGCATGGGCGAGCAGTACTTC.

This clone was detected many times. This sequence joins TRBV10-3 and TRBJ2-3, with TRBD1 matching 8 bases. The CDR3 is 12 residues long. Germline values: CDR1 ENHRY, CDR2 SYGVKD. Trimming took 10 bases from V and 4 from J; bases not matched to a gene: 4. The CDR3 protein is CATRTGPDTQYF. CDR3 sequence (DNA): TGTGCCACTCGGACAGGGCCAGATACGCAGTATTTT.

V gene TRBV14 combines with J gene TRBJ1-2; 7 positions match TRBD1. The CDR3 loop spans 15 amino acids. Germline V gives CDR1 SGHDN, CDR2 FVKESK. The junction had 9 bases not matched to a gene; V was cut back by 4 bases and J by 4 bases. For the CDR3, the DNA is TGTGCCAGCAGCCGACAGAATGGACAGGTCTATGGCTACACCTTC. Its translation: CASSRQNGQVYGYTF.

CDR3 DNA sequence: TGTGCCAGCCAGGCAATACAGGGGCTTCAGCCCCAGCATTTT. The encoded protein is CASQAIQGLQPQHF. The chain is built from TRBV2 and TRBJ1-5; 7 bases match TRBD1. After removal of 8 bases from V and 6 bases from J, the junction contained 10 bases not matched to a gene. Germline-derived CDR1 and CDR2 are SNHLY and FYNNEI. The CDR3 spans 14 residues.

This rearrangement joins TRBV18 to TRBJ2-2; D call uncertain. V lost 2 bases and J 5 bases, leaving 12 bases between the germline ends. Germline V gives CDR1 KGHSH, CDR2 LQKENI. The CDR3 runs 15 residues. CDR3 nucleotides: TGTGCCAGCTCACCAGGTCGCAGTCCAACCGGGGAGCTGTTTTTT. Protein: CASSPGRSPTGELFF.

This chain links TRBV11-2 with TRBJ2-3; D remains ambiguous. The CDR3 is made up of 15 amino acids. Trimming cost V 4 bases and J 1 base, with 12 bases left between them. CDR1 and CDR2 from the germline V gene are SGHAT and FQNNGV. Written as DNA, the CDR3 is TGTGCCAGCAGCTCCCTCCGCCTTGGCACAGATACGCAGTATTTT. The encoded protein is CASSSLRLGTDTQYF.

With respect to this clone: Other nucleotide sequences from this sample produce the same CDR3. The chain links TRBV18 to TRBJ1-5, with a weak D call TRBD1 (5 bases). Trimming shortened V by 1 base and J by 4 bases, and 8 bases separated the two germline ends. This CDR3 is built from 14 residues. CDR1 is KGHSH and CDR2 is LQKENI in the germline V gene. DNA for the CDR3: TGTGCCAGCTCACCACAGGGGCTTAATCAGCCCCAGCATTTT. As protein: CASSPQGLNQPQHF.